A single sample is the source of the 6 T cell receptor beta chains below, sequenced in a study of T cell responses to AZD1222 COVID-19 vaccine. The assay was immunoSEQ multiplex PCR, and TCRdb's table has in-frame clones only and misses some. The sample includes 120,000 or so clones, around 90% of them seen just once. The specimen comprised peripheral blood, sampled 28 days after the second AZD1222 dose. The receptor set was obtained from an adult who received the AZD1222 COVID-19 vaccine.

This chain uses TRBV5-1 with TRBJ1-3; 11 bases agree with TRBD1. J lost 2 bases, V lost 2 bases, and 6 bases had no gene match. This CDR3 has 17 residues. Per germline, CDR1 SGHRS and CDR2 YFSETQ. CDR3 coding DNA: TGCGCCAGCAGCTTCAGGCCGGACAGGGGGCCTGGAAACACCATATATTTT. Its translation: CASSFRPDRGPGNTIYF.

The chain couples TRBV19 to TRBJ2-7, with 8 bases identical to TRBD2. Trimming at V came to 5 bases and at J to 3 bases, leaving 6 bases not matched to a gene. Germline-derived CDR1 and CDR2 are LNHDA and SQIVND (reference sequence). The CDR3 consists of 14 residues. The CDR3, as DNA: TGTGCCAGTAGTCCCCCAGCGGGGGTCTACGAGCAGTACTTC. Translating it yields CASSPPAGVYEQYF.

The chain links TRBV15 to TRBJ2-3, with unresolved D. V was pared by 0 bases and J by 2 bases, with 12 bases between. This CDR3 comprises 16 residues. Germline CDR1 and CDR2: LNHNV and YYDKDF (reference sequence). In DNA, the CDR3 is TGTGCCACCAGCAGAGATTCGACTTTCTTCACAGATACGCAGTATTTT. This sequence encodes CATSRDSTFFTDTQYF.

The genes are TRBV6-1 and TRBJ1-1; no clear D. This CDR3 has 11 amino acids. V was pared by 2 bases and J by 11 bases, with 9 bases between. Germline CDR1 and CDR2: MNHNS and SASEGT. The chain's CDR3 is CASSEMGTAFF. As DNA, the CDR3 is TGTGCCAGCAGTGAAATGGGTACGGCTTTCTTT.

The chain is built from TRBV24-1 and TRBJ1-5, with D perhaps TRBD1 (5 bases). The V gene lost 4 bases and the J gene lost 5 bases, with 17 bases spanning the gap. The CDR3 spans 16 residues. Looked up from germline, CDR1 is KGHDR and CDR2 is SFDVKD. CDR3 residues: CATSDPGRGRDQPQHF. The CDR3 region has the DNA TGTGCCACCAGTGACCCGGGGAGGGGACGGGATCAGCCCCAGCATTTT.

This clone showed up just a few times. V is TRBV5-1 and J is TRBJ2-7; tentatively, D is TRBD2 (7 bases). V lost 4 bases and J lost 2, with 16 bases in between. This CDR3 region has 15 residues. The germline gives CDR1 SGHRS, CDR2 YFSETQ. The CDR3 coding sequence is TGCGCCAGCAGCCCGGGGGCGGGAGAAACCTACGAGCAGTACTTC. Translation: CASSPGAGETYEQYF.